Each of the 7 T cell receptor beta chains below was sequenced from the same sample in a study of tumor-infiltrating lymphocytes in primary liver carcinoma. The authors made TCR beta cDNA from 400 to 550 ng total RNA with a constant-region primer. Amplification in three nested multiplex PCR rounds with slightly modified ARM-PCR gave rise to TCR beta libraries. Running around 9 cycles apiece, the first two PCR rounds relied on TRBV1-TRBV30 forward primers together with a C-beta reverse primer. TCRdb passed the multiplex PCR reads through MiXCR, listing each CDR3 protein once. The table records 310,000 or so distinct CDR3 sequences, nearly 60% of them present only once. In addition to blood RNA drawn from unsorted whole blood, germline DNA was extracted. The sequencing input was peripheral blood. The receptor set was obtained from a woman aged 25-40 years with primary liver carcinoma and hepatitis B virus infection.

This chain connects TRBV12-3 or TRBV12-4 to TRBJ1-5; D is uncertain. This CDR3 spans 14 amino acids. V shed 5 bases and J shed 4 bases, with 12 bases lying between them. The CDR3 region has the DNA TGTGCCAGCAGTCGGAAGGCCAATAATCAGCCCCAGCATTTT. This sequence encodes CASSRKANNQPQHF.

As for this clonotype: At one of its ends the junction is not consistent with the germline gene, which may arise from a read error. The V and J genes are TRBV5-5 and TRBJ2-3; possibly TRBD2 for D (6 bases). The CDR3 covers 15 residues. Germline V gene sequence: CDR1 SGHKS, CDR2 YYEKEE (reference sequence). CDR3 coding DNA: TGTGGCAGCAGCTTGGACTACCCGATTTATGGTACGCAGTATTTT. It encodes CGSSLDYPIYGTQYF.

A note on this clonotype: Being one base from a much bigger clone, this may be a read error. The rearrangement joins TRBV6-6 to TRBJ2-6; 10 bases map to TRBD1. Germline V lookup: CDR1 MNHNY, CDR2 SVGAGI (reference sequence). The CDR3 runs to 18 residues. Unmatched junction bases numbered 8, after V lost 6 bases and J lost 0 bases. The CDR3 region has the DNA TGTGCCAGCAGCAACGACAGGGGGCAATTCTCTGGGGCCAACGTCCTGACTTTC. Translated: CASSNDRGQFSGANVLTF.

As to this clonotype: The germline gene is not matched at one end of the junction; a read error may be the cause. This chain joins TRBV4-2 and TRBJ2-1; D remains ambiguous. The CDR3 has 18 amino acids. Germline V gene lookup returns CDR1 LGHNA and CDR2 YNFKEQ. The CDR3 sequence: CASSQVVRIRSSYNEQSF. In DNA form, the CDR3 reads TGTGCCAGCAGCCAAGTAGTGAGAATCCGAAGCTCCTATAATGAGCAGTCCTTC.

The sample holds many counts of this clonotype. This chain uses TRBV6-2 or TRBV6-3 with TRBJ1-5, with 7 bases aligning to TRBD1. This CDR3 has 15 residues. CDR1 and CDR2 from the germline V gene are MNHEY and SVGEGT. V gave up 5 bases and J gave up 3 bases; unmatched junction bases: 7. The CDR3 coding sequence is TGTGCCAGCAGTCTAGGGGACAGAATCAATCAGCCCCAGCATTTT. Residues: CASSLGDRINQPQHF.

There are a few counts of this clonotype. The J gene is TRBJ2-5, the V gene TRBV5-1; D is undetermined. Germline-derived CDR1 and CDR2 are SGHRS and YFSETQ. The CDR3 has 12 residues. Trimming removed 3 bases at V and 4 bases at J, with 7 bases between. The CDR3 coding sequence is TGCGCCAGCAGCTCCGGGCTAGAGACCCAGTACTTC. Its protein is CASSSGLETQYF.

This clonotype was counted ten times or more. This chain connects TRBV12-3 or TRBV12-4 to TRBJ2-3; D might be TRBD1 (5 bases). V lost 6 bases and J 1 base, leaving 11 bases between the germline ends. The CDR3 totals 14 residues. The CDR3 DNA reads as TGTGCCAGCAGCGACAGCCTCCGCACAGATACGCAGTATTTT. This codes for CASSDSLRTDTQYF.